The next 18 T cell receptor beta chains were all read from a single sample in a study of early T cells in non-severe SARS-CoV-2 infection. From the 5' RACE reads, TCRdb called clonotypes with MiXCR, one entry per CDR3 protein. The table has tens of thousands of distinct CDR3 sequences, around 15% seen once; the top ten hold around 3%. Sequencing used whole blood. Receptors originate from an adult who was a healthcare worker with PCR-confirmed SARS-CoV-2 infection or an uninfected control (not recorded which).

In this sample, this clonotype turned up many times. The rearrangement joins TRBV6-4 to TRBJ1-6, with D possibly matching TRBD1 (6 bases). This CDR3 has 13 residues. V dropped 8 bases and J dropped 7 bases, with 12 bases sitting between them. Germline CDR1 and CDR2: MRHNA and SNTAGT. CDR3 in DNA: TGTGCCAGCGGGGGCGAACCGAATTCACCCCTCCACTTT. Translating it yields CASGGEPNSPLHF.

This chain connects TRBV6-6 to TRBJ1-2, with 9 bases that match TRBD1. The germline gives CDR1 MNHNY, CDR2 SVGAGI (reference sequence). This CDR3 is built from 14 residues. Trimming removed 7 bases from V and 8 bases from J; junction bases left unmatched: 11. The CDR3 reads CASTPPGQGEGYTF. The CDR3 coding sequence is TGTGCCAGCACTCCCCCGGGACAGGGCGAAGGCTACACCTTC.

This clonotype appeared many times. The V and J genes are TRBV29-1 and TRBJ1-2, with 10 nucleotides matching TRBD1. The germline V gene encodes CDR1 SQVTM and CDR2 ANQGSEA. CDR3 length: 13 amino acids. V dropped 6 bases and J dropped 7; count of bases not matched to a gene: 8. The DNA for the CDR3 is TGCAGCGTGGCCCAGGGACAGGGGAGTGGCTACACCTTC. It codes for CSVAQGQGSGYTF.

This clonotype has a handful of counts. This sequence joins TRBV29-1 and TRBJ2-1, with 10 bases fitting TRBD2. Germline V CDR1 and CDR2: SQVTM, ANQGSEA. V dropped 7 bases and J dropped 6; count of bases not matched to a gene: 9. This CDR3 has 14 residues. The DNA of the CDR3 is TGCAGCGGAGATCTAGCGGGAGAAGGCAATGAGCAGTTCTTC. It yields the protein CSGDLAGEGNEQFF.

This clonotype was seen many times. The chain carries TRBV3-1 and TRBJ2-2; TRBD2 agrees at 10 bases. Germline V gene lookup returns CDR1 LGHDT and CDR2 YNNKEL (reference sequence). This CDR3 is built from 16 residues. V shed 4 bases and J 7 bases; nucleotides not matched to a gene: 9. CDR3 in DNA: TGTGCCAGCAGCCCCGAAACTAGCGGGGCGCGCGGGGAGCTGTTTTTT. This codes for CASSPETSGARGELFF.

This sequence joins TRBV27 and TRBJ1-2; no definite D call. Germline lookup yields CDR1 MNHEY and CDR2 SMNVEV (reference sequence). Trimming stripped 7 bases from V and 4 bases from J, with 7 bases between. This CDR3 contains 11 residues. In nucleotides, the CDR3 is TGTGCCAGCAAAGATCGCTATGGCTACACCTTC. Protein product: CASKDRYGYTF.

This clonotype was seen a few times. The chain couples TRBV12-5 to TRBJ2-7; D is unresolved. The V end was cut by 2 bases, the J end by 0 bases, with 11 bases between. This CDR3 has 15 residues. Per germline, CDR1 LGHNT and CDR2 FRNRAP. The CDR3 DNA reads as TGTGCTAGTGGTTTGTCACCGGTAAGCTCCTACGAGCAGTACTTC. This sequence encodes CASGLSPVSSYEQYF.

Of note for this clonotype: At one end, the junction sequence differs from germline, possibly due to a read error. V and J are TRBV7-6 and TRBJ2-4; D uncertain. Germline V CDR1 and CDR2: SGHVS, FNYEAQ. The CDR3 contains 16 residues. The CDR3 bases are TGTGCCAGCAGCCCGGGCCTCCGAAGGCAAAAAACCATTCAGTACTTC. Translating gives CASSPGLRRQKTIQYF.

The chain employs TRBV7-3 and TRBJ2-3; D not certain. This CDR3 has 14 residues. V shed 8 bases and J shed 3 bases, with 15 bases lying between them. Germline CDR1 reads SGHTA; CDR2 reads FQGTGA. CDR3 sequence reads: CASPSGVETDTQYF. The CDR3 DNA reads as TGTGCCAGCCCCTCGGGTGTCGAAACAGATACGCAGTATTTT.

This clonotype was detected ten times or more. The chain combines TRBV6-4 with TRBJ2-6; tentative D call: TRBD2 (7 bases). There are 18 residues in the CDR3. V was clipped by 11 bases and J by 0 bases, with 23 bases between them. The germline gives CDR1 MRHNA, CDR2 SNTAGT. CDR3 DNA: TGTGCCGCCTCTGAGGGGGGGGCGATCCGCTCTGGGGCCAACGTCCTGACTTTC. Amino acids: CAASEGGAIRSGANVLTF.

V and J are TRBV7-9 and TRBJ1-2; 7 nucleotides agree with TRBD1. J lost 8 bases, V lost 6 bases, and 15 bases had no gene match. CDR1 and CDR2 from the germline V gene are SEHNR and FQNEAQ (reference sequence). The CDR3 is 15 amino acids. Here the CDR3 DNA reads TGTGCCAGCAGTTCTACAGGGGAATCTCACCTGGGCTACACCTTC. The encoded protein is CASSSTGESHLGYTF.

This clonotype has at least ten counts. The chain carries TRBV20-1 and TRBJ1-1; 8 nucleotides line up with TRBD1. The J segment lost 5 bases and the V segment lost 3 bases, leaving 11 bases of the junction unmatched. The germline CDR1 and CDR2 sequences are DFQATT and SNEGSKA (reference sequence). This CDR3 contains 15 residues. DNA of the CDR3: TGCAGTGCTAGGCCCCAGGGGGCGAGAAAAACTGAAGCTTTCTTT. Translation gives CSARPQGARKTEAFF.

This clonotype was seen at least ten times. The rearrangement links TRBV13 to TRBJ2-2; TRBD2 matches 12 bases. Unmatched junction bases numbered 13, after V lost 5 bases and J lost 6 bases. The length of the CDR3 is 18 residues. From germline, CDR1 is PRHDT and CDR2 FYEKMQ (reference sequence). CDR3 loop: CASSSYGLAGNGPGELFF. In DNA, the CDR3 is TGTGCCAGCAGCAGCTACGGACTAGCGGGAAACGGGCCCGGGGAGCTGTTTTTT.

This clonotype was seen more than once but under ten times. The V and J genes are TRBV28 and TRBJ2-3; 9 nucleotides line up with TRBD1. Germline values: CDR1 MDHEN, CDR2 SYDVKM. J was trimmed by 2 bases and V by 1 base; bases with no gene match: 7. The CDR3 length is 17 residues. CDR3 in amino acids: CASSLLPGQGYTDTQYF. DNA of the CDR3: TGTGCCAGCAGTTTATTACCGGGACAGGGCTACACAGATACGCAGTATTTT.

V and J are TRBV12-5 and TRBJ2-3; no reliable D call. Germline values: CDR1 LGHNT, CDR2 FRNRAP. This CDR3 has 13 residues. Deletions cut 2 bases from V and 6 bases from J, with 9 bases between. CDR3 in DNA: TGTGCTAGTGGTTTGCCTGCCGGGGATACGCAGTATTTT. As protein: CASGLPAGDTQYF.

This chain links TRBV14 with TRBJ2-1; TRBD2 aligns across 12 bases. There are 16 residues in the CDR3. Germline lookup yields CDR1 SGHDN and CDR2 FVKESK. The ends lost 4 bases at V and 8 bases at J; junction bases unmatched: 9. The CDR3 sequence: CASSPPRLAGAHEQFF. Here the CDR3 DNA reads TGTGCCAGCAGCCCTCCCCGACTAGCGGGAGCACATGAGCAGTTCTTC.

Ten or more counts support this clonotype. The chain recombines TRBV6-5 with TRBJ2-2; tentatively, D is TRBD2 (5 bases). V lost 3 bases to trimming and J lost 4 bases, with 15 bases between them. The CDR3 is made up of 16 amino acids. The V gene's germline CDR1 is MNHEY and CDR2 SVGAGI. CDR3 sequence reads: CASSYAVRAGTGELFF. CDR3 nucleotides: TGTGCCAGCAGTTATGCGGTGAGGGCTGGCACCGGGGAGCTGTTTTTT.

This clonotype was observed many times. This chain connects TRBV11-2 to TRBJ2-7; 8 bases agree with TRBD1. Trimming took 0 bases from V and 6 from J; bases not matched to a gene: 1. Germline V lookup: CDR1 SGHAT, CDR2 FQNNGV. The CDR3 runs to 13 residues. The CDR3 nucleotides are TGTGCCAGCAGCTTAGACAGGGGGCGCGAGCAGTACTTC. Translating gives CASSLDRGREQYF. The entire variable domain, with the rest obtained from reference TRBV11-2 and TRBJ2-7, is as follows: EAGVAQSPRYKIIEKRQSVAFWCNPISGHATLYWYQQILGQGPKLLIQFQNNGVVDDSQLPKDRFSAERLKGVDSTLKIQPAKLEDSAVYLCASSLDRGREQYFGPGTRLTVT.